The sequence of this TCR beta chain was determined in a study of cytomegalovirus exposure and HLA in healthy donors. Study-wide context: A preliminary data release comprised 80 million or so unique TCRs obtained from HLA-typed donors. Most genotyped donors, 75% to 85% of about 400, had Caucasian-associated genetic ancestry.

Amplification used 60 Vbeta primers and 13 Jbeta primers. Assay: immunoSEQ multiplex PCR; the TCRdb copy retains only in-frame clones and omits some. This sample has around 150,000 clones, with over 75% found just once. Concerning this clone itself: The antigen is not known.

General observations from the study: Productive status was seen about 87% or about 30% of the time for most TCR beta V segments in an earlier analysis. Follow-up analysis found HLA locus-dependent TCR association rates, highest for DRB1 and lowest for HLA-C.

The CDR3 runs 12 residues. Per the germline V gene, CDR1 is MNHNS and CDR2 is SASEGT. V lost 0 bases to trimming and J lost 8 bases, with 5 bases between them. The TCR comes from a human donor in good health. The sample consisted of PBMCs. The chain carries TRBV6-1 and TRBJ2-1, with D unresolved. CDR3 residues: CASSEARDEQFF. The CDR3 nucleotides read TGTGCCAGCAGTGAAGCCCGGGATGAGCAGTTCTTC.